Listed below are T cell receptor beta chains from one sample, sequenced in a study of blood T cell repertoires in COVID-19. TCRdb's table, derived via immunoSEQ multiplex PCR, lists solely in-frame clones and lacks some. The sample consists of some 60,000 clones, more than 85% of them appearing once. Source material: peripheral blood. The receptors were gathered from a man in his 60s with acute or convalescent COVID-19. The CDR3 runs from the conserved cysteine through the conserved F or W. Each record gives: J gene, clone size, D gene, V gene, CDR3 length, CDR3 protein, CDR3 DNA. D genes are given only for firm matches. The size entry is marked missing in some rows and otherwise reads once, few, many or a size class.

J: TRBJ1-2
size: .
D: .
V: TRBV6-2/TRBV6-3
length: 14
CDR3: CASSSTGKGDGYTF
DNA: TGTGCCAGCAGTTCGACAGGAAAAGGCGATGGCTACACCTTC

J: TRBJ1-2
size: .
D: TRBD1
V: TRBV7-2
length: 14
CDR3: CASSSDRGLYGYTF
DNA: TGTGCCAGCAGCTCCGACAGGGGGCTCTATGGCTACACCTTC

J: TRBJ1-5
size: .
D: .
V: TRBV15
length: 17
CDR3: CATSRDLGVRVNQPQHF
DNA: TGTGCCACCAGCAGAGATCTAGGGGTTAGGGTAAATCAGCCCCAGCATTTT

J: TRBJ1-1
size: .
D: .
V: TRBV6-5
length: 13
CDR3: CASRARMNTEAFF
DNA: TGTGCCAGCAGGGCCAGGATGAACACTGAAGCTTTCTTT

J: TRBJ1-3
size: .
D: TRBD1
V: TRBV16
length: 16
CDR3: CASSTDRGRPGNTIYF
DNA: TGTGCCAGCAGCACCGACAGGGGCCGTCCTGGAAACACCATATATTTT

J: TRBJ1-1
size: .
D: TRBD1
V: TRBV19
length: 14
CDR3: CASDPGQVDTEAFF
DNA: TGTGCCAGCGACCCAGGACAGGTTGACACTGAAGCTTTCTTT

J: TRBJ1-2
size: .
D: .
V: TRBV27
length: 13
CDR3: CASSFQGGYGYTF
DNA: TGTGCCAGCAGTTTCCAGGGTGGCTATGGCTACACCTTC

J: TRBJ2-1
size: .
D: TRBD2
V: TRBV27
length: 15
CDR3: CASSAVSGSLDEQFF
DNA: TGTGCCAGCTCCGCCGTTAGCGGGAGCCTTGATGAGCAGTTCTTC

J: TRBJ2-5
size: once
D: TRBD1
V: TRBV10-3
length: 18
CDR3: CAISESGTHRGLRETQYF
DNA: TGTGCCATCAGTGAGTCGGGGACACACAGGGGGTTAAGGGAGACCCAGTACTTC

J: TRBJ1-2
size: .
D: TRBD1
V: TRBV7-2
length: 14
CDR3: CASSRTGGNYGYTF
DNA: TGTGCCAGCAGCCGGACAGGGGGCAACTATGGCTACACCTTC

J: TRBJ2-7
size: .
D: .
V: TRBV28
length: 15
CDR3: CASTTPGGPTYEQYF
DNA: TGTGCCAGCACTACCCCAGGTGGGCCTACCTACGAGCAGTACTTC

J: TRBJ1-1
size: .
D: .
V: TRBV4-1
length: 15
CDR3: CASSQDPAGHFEAFF
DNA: TGCGCCAGCAGCCAAGATCCGGCAGGGCATTTTGAAGCTTTCTTT

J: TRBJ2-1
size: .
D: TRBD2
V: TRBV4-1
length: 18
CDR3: CASSQVGETSPIYNEQFF
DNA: TGCGCCAGCAGCCAAGTTGGGGAGACTAGCCCGATCTACAATGAGCAGTTCTTC

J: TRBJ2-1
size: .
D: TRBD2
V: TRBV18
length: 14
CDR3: CASSLGLAGDEQFF
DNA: TGTGCCAGCTCACTCGGACTAGCGGGCGATGAGCAGTTCTTC

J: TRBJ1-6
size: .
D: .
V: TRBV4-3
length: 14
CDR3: CASSQGDRNSPLHF
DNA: TGCGCCAGCAGCCAAGGTGACAGAAATTCACCCCTCCACTTT

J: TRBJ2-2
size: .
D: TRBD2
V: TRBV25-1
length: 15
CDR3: CASRPPGGWTGELFF
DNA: TGTGCCAGCAGGCCCCCGGGAGGATGGACCGGGGAGCTGTTTTTT

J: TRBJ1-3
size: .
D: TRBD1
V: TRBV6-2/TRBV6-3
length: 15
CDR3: CASSYRTGPPDEIYF
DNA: TGTGCCAGCAGTTACCGGACAGGTCCCCCGGACGAAATATATTTT

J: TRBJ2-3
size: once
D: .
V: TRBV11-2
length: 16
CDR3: CASSLDSFASTDTQYF
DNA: TGTGCCAGCAGCTTAGACAGTTTTGCTAGCACAGATACGCAGTATTTT

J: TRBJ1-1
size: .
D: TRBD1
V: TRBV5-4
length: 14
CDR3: CASSYIQGSTEAFF
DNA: TGTGCCAGCAGCTACATACAGGGGTCCACTGAAGCTTTCTTT

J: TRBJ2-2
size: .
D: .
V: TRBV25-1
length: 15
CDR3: CASSHRELNTGELFF
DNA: TGTGCCAGCAGCCACAGGGAACTGAACACCGGGGAGCTGTTTTTT

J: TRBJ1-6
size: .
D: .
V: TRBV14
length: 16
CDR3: CASSQDGVKYNSPLHF
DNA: TGTGCCAGCAGCCAAGATGGAGTGAAATATAATTCACCCCTCCACTTT

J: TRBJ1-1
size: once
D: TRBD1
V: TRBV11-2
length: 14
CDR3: CASTKTGRDTEAFF
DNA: TGTGCCAGCACCAAGACAGGGCGGGACACTGAAGCTTTCTTT